This passage covers 9 T cell receptor beta chains from one sample sequenced in a study of Ad26.COV2.S vaccination and SARS-CoV-2 variants. Specified treatment: about 20 received Ad26.COV2.S at low or high dose, single or two shots; roughly five received placebo; per-sample allocation not given. On day 63 after the first injection, vaccine and placebo recipients gave samples. Data came from immunoSEQ multiplex PCR; TCRdb stores just in-frame clones and leaves some out. Of hundreds of thousands of clones in the sample, 85% to 90% were seen once. This specimen was peripheral blood, taken in a trial of Ad26.COV2.S vaccine versus placebo. All receptors come from a person aged 18-65 years who received the Ad26.COV2.S COVID-19 vaccine or a placebo.

The rearrangement links TRBV29-1 to TRBJ1-2; D is unresolved. V was trimmed by 4 bases and J by 2 bases, leaving 5 bases between them. Germline CDR1 is SQVTM and CDR2 is ANQGSEA. The CDR3 is 11 residues long. CDR3 coding DNA: TGCAGCGTTGTCGAAAACTATGGCTACACCTTC. Translated: CSVVENYGYTF.

CDR3 residues: CASSRNRDSFHNEQFF. The CDR3, as DNA: TGCGCCAGCAGCCGAAACCGGGACTCCTTCCACAATGAGCAGTTCTTC. This sequence joins TRBV4-3 and TRBJ2-1; D perhaps matches TRBD2 (6 bases). There are 16 residues in the CDR3. Trimming shortened V by 4 bases and J by 5 bases, and 18 bases separated the two germline ends. The germline CDR1 and CDR2 sequences are LGHNA and YSLEER.

The V call is TRBV11-3, the J call TRBJ2-3; 8 positions agree with TRBD2. This CDR3 contains 14 residues. V dropped 4 bases and J dropped 0; count of bases not matched to a gene: 0. CDR1 is SGHNT, CDR2 YENEEA, per germline. CDR3 coding DNA: TGTGCCAGCAGCTCTAGCGGGAGCACAGATACGCAGTATTTT. Translation gives CASSSSGSTDTQYF.

This clone has only one observation. The chain has TRBV18 and TRBJ2-3, with 9 bases aligning to TRBD2. CDR1 KGHSH and CDR2 LQKENI come from the germline V gene. The V segment lost 3 bases and the J segment 4 bases; nucleotides outside the gene matches: 5. CDR3 length: 15 residues. The DNA of the CDR3 is TGTGCCAGCTCACCCGAGACTAGCGGTGCAGATACGCAGTATTTT. As protein: CASSPETSGADTQYF.

V usage is TRBV28 and J usage is TRBJ2-5; 7 bases align to TRBD1. V lost 2 bases and J lost 5; bases outside the gene matches: 11. Germline CDR1 is MDHEN and CDR2 is SYDVKM. The CDR3 extends over 16 amino acids. The CDR3 sequence is CASSLDTRGQSETQYF. DNA of the CDR3: TGTGCCAGCAGTTTAGATACGAGGGGACAGTCCGAGACCCAGTACTTC.

This chain joins TRBV25-1 and TRBJ1-2; D not certain. Germline V CDR1 and CDR2: MGHDK, SYGVNS. Trimming shortened V by 3 bases and J by 8 bases, and 10 bases separated the two germline ends. The length of the CDR3 is 12 residues. The CDR3 DNA is TGTGCCAGCAGTGATTCCCTCCGCGGCTACACCTTC. Translating it yields CASSDSLRGYTF.

The CDR3, as DNA: TGTGCCAGCAGTCTAGCAGGGGGAGAGGCCACAGATACGCAGTATTTT. Translation gives CASSLAGGEATDTQYF. The rearrangement joins TRBV28 to TRBJ2-3; TRBD1 agrees at 7 bases. Germline V gives CDR1 MDHEN, CDR2 SYDVKM. V gave up 5 bases and J gave up 2 bases; unmatched junction bases: 10. CDR3 length: 16 residues.

This rearrangement joins TRBV29-1 to TRBJ2-2; D is possibly TRBD2 (6 bases). Germline V gene lookup returns CDR1 SQVTM and CDR2 ANQGSEA. This CDR3 has 13 residues. Trimming pared 5 bases from V and 3 bases from J, leaving 10 bases between. CDR3 in DNA: TGCAGCGTTCTAGCGCTTGACACCGGGGAGCTGTTTTTT. It encodes CSVLALDTGELFF.

The chain carries TRBV9 and TRBJ2-3, with D tentatively TRBD2 (5 bases). The germline V and J ends were trimmed by 0 bases and 1 base, with 9 bases remaining between them. CDR3 length: 15 residues. Looked up from germline, CDR1 is SGDLS and CDR2 is YYNGEE. CDR3 DNA: TGTGCCAGCAGCGTAGCTCCTAGCCGCACAGATACGCAGTATTTT. Translation: CASSVAPSRTDTQYF. Variable domain in full (rest from reference TRBV9 and TRBJ2-3): DSGVTQTPKHLITATGQRVTLRCSPRSGDLSVYWYQQSLDQGLQFLIQYYNGEERAKGNILERFSAQQFPDLHSELNLSSLELGDSALYFCASSVAPSRTDTQYFGPGTRLTVL.